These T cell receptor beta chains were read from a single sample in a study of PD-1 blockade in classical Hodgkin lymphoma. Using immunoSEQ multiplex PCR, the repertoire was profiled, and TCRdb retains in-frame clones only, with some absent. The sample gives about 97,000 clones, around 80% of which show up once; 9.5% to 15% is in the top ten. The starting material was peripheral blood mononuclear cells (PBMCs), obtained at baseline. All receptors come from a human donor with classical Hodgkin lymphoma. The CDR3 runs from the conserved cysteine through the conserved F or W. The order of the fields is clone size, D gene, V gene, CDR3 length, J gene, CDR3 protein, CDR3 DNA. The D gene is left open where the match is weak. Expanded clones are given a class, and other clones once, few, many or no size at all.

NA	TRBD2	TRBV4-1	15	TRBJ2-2	CASSRTSGHTGELFF	TGCGCCAGCAGTAGGACTAGCGGGCACACCGGGGAGCTGTTTTTT
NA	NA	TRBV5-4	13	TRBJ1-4	CASSLAFNEKLFF	TGTGCCAGCAGCTTGGCGTTCAATGAAAAACTGTTTTTT
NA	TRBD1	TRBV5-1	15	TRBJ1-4	CASSLSGTGVEKLFF	TGCGCCAGCAGTTTATCCGGGACAGGGGTCGAAAAACTGTTTTTT
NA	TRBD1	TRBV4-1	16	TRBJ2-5	CASSQVDRGTTETQYF	TGCGCCAGCAGCCAGGTAGACAGGGGTACCACGGAGACCCAGTACTTC
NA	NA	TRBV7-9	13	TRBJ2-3	CASSGRYTDTQYF	TGTGCCAGCAGCGGGAGATACACAGATACGCAGTATTTT
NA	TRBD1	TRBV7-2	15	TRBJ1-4	CASSSVTGSNEKLFF	TGTGCCAGCAGCTCCGTGACAGGGTCTAATGAAAAACTGTTTTTT
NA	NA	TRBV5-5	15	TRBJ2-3	CASSSTGFGGDTQYF	TGTGCCAGCAGCTCCACAGGGTTTGGGGGAGATACGCAGTATTTT
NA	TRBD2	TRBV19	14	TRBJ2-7	CASKRLAGVGEQYF	TGTGCCAGTAAAAGACTAGCGGGAGTGGGGGAGCAGTACTTC
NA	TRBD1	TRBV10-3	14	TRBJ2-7	CAISADRVEYEQYF	TGTGCCATCAGTGCGGACAGGGTCGAGTACGAGCAGTACTTC
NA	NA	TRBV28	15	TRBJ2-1	CASTKVRGGYNEQFF	TGTGCCAGCACCAAAGTAAGGGGGGGCTACAATGAGCAGTTCTTC
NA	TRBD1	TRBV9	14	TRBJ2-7	CASSIGQGSYEQYF	TGTGCCAGCAGCATCGGACAGGGCTCCTACGAGCAGTACTTC
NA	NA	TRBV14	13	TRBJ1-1	CASSQETVTEAFF	TGTGCCAGCAGCCAAGAAACGGTCACTGAAGCTTTCTTT
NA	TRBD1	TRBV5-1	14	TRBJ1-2	CASRHRQGSYGYTF	TGCGCCAGCAGGCACCGACAGGGTAGCTATGGCTACACCTTC
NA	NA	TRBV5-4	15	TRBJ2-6	CASSLSQGWANVLTF	TGTGCCAGCAGCTTGTCCCAGGGGTGGGCCAACGTCCTGACTTTC
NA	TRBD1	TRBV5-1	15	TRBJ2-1	CASSYTGTGHNEQFF	TGCGCCAGCAGCTATACCGGGACAGGGCACAATGAGCAGTTCTTC
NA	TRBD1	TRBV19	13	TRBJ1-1	CATARGTGTEAFF	TGTGCCACCGCCAGGGGGACCGGCACTGAAGCTTTCTTT
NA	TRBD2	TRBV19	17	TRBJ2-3	CASRRTSGRPSTDTQYF	TGTGCCAGTAGGCGGACTAGCGGGAGGCCTAGCACAGATACGCAGTATTTT
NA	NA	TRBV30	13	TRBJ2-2	CAWSVLVTGELFF	TGTGCCTGGAGTGTACTGGTAACCGGGGAGCTGTTTTTT
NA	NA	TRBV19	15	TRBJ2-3	CASSIGGRGPDTQYF	TGTGCCAGTAGTATAGGCGGACGTGGGCCAGATACGCAGTATTTT
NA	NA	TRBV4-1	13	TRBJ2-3	CASSQVPASLRYF	TGCGCCAGCAGCCAAGTTCCTGCGTCCCTAAGGTATTTT
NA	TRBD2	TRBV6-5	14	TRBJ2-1	CASSGLAGADEQFF	TGTGCCAGCAGTGGCTTAGCGGGAGCAGATGAGCAGTTCTTC
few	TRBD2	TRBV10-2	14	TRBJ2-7	CASKRLAKSYEQYF	TGCGCCAGCAAAAGACTAGCAAAGAGCTACGAGCAGTACTTC
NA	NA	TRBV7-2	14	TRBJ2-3	CASSLVGSTDTQYF	TGTGCCAGCAGCTTAGTAGGAAGCACAGATACGCAGTATTTT
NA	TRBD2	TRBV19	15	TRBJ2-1	CASSILSGGGNEQFF	TGTGCCAGTAGTATCCTGAGCGGGGGTGGTAATGAGCAGTTCTTC
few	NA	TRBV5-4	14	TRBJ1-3	CASNEGPPGNTIYF	TGTGCCAGCAACGAGGGGCCCCCTGGAAACACCATATATTTT
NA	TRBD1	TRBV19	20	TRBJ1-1	CASRPGQGGRFTPVNTEAFF	TGTGCCAGTAGGCCGGGACAGGGAGGGAGATTTACCCCGGTGAACACTGAAGCTTTCTTT
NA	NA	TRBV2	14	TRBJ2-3	CASSLILLTDTQYF	TGTGCCAGCAGCCTTATCCTACTCACAGATACGCAGTATTTT
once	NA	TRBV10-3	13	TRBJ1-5	CAISETSNQPQHF	TGTGCCATCAGTGAAACCAGCAATCAGCCCCAGCATTTT
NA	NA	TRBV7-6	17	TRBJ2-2	CASSLQGGHLNTGELFF	TGTGCCAGCAGCTTACAAGGAGGACACCTGAACACCGGGGAGCTGTTTTTT
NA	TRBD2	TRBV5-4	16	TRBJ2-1	CASSLGASGRAGEQFF	TGTGCCAGCAGCTTGGGGGCTAGCGGGAGGGCCGGTGAGCAGTTCTTC
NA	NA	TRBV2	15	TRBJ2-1	CASSENGLPHNEQFF	TGTGCCAGCAGTGAAAACGGTCTGCCACACAATGAGCAGTTCTTC
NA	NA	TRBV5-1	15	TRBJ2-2	CASRSGTLNTGELFF	TGCGCCAGCAGGTCCGGGACACTAAACACCGGGGAGCTGTTTTTT
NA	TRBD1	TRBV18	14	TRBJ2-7	CASSLKQGQYEQYF	TGTGCCAGCTCACTTAAACAGGGACAGTACGAGCAGTACTTC
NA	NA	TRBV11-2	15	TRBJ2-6	CASSATLPGANVLTF	TGTGCCAGCAGCGCCACACTTCCTGGGGCCAACGTCCTGACTTTC
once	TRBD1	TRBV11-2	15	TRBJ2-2	CASSLQGAVAGELFF	TGTGCCAGCAGCTTACAGGGGGCGGTGGCCGGGGAGCTGTTTTTT
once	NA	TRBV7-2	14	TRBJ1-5	CASSGGLNNQPQHF	TGTGCCAGCAGCGGGGGGCTTAACAATCAGCCCCAGCATTTT
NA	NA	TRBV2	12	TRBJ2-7	CASTGRSYEQYF	TGTGCCAGCACGGGACGGAGCTACGAGCAGTACTTC
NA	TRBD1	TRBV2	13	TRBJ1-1	CASSVRDRAEAFF	TGTGCCAGCAGTGTCCGGGACAGGGCTGAAGCTTTCTTT
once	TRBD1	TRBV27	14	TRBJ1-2	CASSFGQGIYGYTF	TGTGCCAGCAGTTTCGGACAGGGGATCTATGGCTACACCTTC
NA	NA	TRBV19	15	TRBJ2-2	CASINGRSHTGELFF	TGTGCCAGTATCAACGGCAGATCCCACACCGGGGAGCTGTTTTTT
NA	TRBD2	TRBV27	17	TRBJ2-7	CASSSLSSGMASYEQYF	TGTGCCAGCAGTTCCCTCTCAAGCGGGATGGCGTCCTACGAGCAGTACTTC
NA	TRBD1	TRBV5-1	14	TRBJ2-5	CASSAGQGKETQYF	TGCGCCAGCAGCGCCGGACAGGGAAAAGAGACCCAGTACTTC
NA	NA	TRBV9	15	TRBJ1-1	CASSGGTPQNTEAFF	TGTGCCAGCAGCGGCGGGACACCCCAGAACACTGAAGCTTTCTTT
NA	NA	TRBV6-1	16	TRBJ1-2	CASSVKSRNSNYGYTF	TGTGCCAGCAGTGTAAAGTCTAGGAACTCTAACTATGGCTACACCTTC
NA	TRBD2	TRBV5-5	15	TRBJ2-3	CASSFGLAGAGTQYF	TGTGCCAGCAGCTTCGGACTAGCGGGAGCGGGTACGCAGTATTTT
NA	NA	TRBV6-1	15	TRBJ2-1	CASSEVGISYNEQFF	TGTGCCAGCAGTGAAGTGGGGATCTCCTACAATGAGCAGTTCTTC
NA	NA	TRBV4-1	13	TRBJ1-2	CASRQTGNYGYTF	TGCGCCAGCAGACAAACAGGGAATTACGGCTACACCTTC
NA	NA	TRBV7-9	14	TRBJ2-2	CASSLGLAAGELFF	TGTGCCAGCAGCTTAGGATTGGCGGCCGGGGAGCTGTTTTTT
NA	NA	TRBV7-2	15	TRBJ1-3	CASSSSRAPGNTIYF	TGTGCCAGCAGCTCAAGTAGGGCTCCTGGAAACACCATATATTTT
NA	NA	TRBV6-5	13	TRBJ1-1	CASRQYMNTEAFF	TGTGCCAGCAGACAGTACATGAACACTGAAGCTTTCTTT
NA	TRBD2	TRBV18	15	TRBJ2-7	CASSLQGGPAYEQYF	TGTGCCAGCTCACTCCAGGGAGGGCCAGCCTACGAGCAGTACTTC
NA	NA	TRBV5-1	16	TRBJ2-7	CASSLRLDGFSYEQYF	TGCGCCAGCAGCCTGAGACTAGACGGCTTCTCCTACGAGCAGTACTTC
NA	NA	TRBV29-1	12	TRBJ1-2	CSVAGQRYGYTF	TGCAGCGTTGCTGGCCAGCGCTATGGCTACACCTTC
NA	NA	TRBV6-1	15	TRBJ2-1	CASRDRDRTANEQFF	TGTGCCAGCAGGGACCGCGACAGGACCGCCAATGAGCAGTTCTTC
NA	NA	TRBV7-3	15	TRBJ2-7	CASSLEVGPGYEQYF	TGTGCCAGCAGCTTAGAGGTAGGACCCGGGTACGAGCAGTACTTC
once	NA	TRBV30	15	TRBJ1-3	CAWSPDPGIRNTIYF	TGTGCCTGGAGTCCGGATCCAGGGATTAGAAACACCATATATTTT
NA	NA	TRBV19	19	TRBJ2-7	CARDLRGPGRFVSSYEQYF	TGTGCCAGGGATCTCAGGGGCCCAGGCCGCTTCGTCTCCTCCTACGAGCAGTACTTC
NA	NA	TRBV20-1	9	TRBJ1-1	CSAPGEAFF	TGCAGTGCTCCAGGGGAAGCTTTCTTT
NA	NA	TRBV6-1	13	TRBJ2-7	CASSTSFTYEQYF	TGTGCCAGCAGTACCAGCTTTACCTACGAGCAGTACTTC
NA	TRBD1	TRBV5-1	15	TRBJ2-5	CASSTPDRAEETQYF	TGCGCCAGCAGCACCCCGGACAGGGCAGAAGAGACCCAGTACTTC